This T cell receptor beta chain appears in the sequencing data of a study of regulatory T cells in long-lasting Graves disease. This sample's time point: newly diagnosed GD, antithyroid drugs for less than 3 months. Following extraction of RNA from PBMCs, that RNA was used to make the TCR library. Staff drew around 10 milliliters of peripheral blood into EDTA tubes. Building the TCR beta libraries relied on iRepertoire HTBI primers, and CDR3 regions underwent Arm-PCR. One entry per CDR3 protein, called by TCRdb with MiXCR from the multiplex PCR reads. This table holds some 600,000 distinct CDR3 sequences, roughly 15% found once. In its sample, this clonotype was seen many times. Germline CDR1 reads SGHTA; CDR2 reads FQGNSA. CDR3 size: 14 residues. Deletions cut 1 base from V and 6 bases from J, with 10 bases between. These same records also appear under a second study, on T cells in Graves' hyperthyroidism and ophthalmopathy. That source adds: The HTBI primer set was used in a first-round RT-PCR of the TCR CDR3. Appearing also in blood were most of the thyroid clonotypes expanded above 0.001. A model built on 13 V-J features separated ophthalmopathy from stable hyperthyroidism.

This sample comprised peripheral blood mononuclear cells (PBMCs), obtained at new diagnosis, from a patient treated with antithyroid drugs. This receptor was taken from a man in his late teens or twenties with Graves disease. This chain links TRBV7-2 with TRBJ2-1, with D uncertain. In DNA, the CDR3 is TGTGCCAGCAGCTTAGAGGGTCTCGGCAATGAGCAGTTCTTC. This translates into CASSLEGLGNEQFF.